These T cell receptor beta chains were read from a single sample in a study of shared clonotypes between healthy human individuals. Assay used: immunoSEQ multiplex PCR; TCRdb lists only in-frame clones, some missing. The profile covers 1.4 million to 1.5 million clones, with roughly 96% appearing a single time and over 1% taken by the ten largest. Source material: naive CD4+ T cells sorted from blood. Receptors were obtained from a young man in good health. Both conserved end residues are part of each CDR3. Each record gives: J gene, clone size, CDR3 length, D gene, V gene, CDR3 DNA, CDR3 protein. D genes are given only for firm matches. Expanded clones get a size class; other rows say once, few or many, or leave the size out.

J: TRBJ1-4; size: .; length: 14; D: .; V: TRBV7-9; DNA: TGTGCCAGCAGCTTAAGTATCCAGGGTGAAAAACTGTTTTTT; CDR3: CASSLSIQGEKLFF
J: TRBJ2-5; size: .; length: 16; D: .; V: TRBV14; DNA: TGTGCCAGCAGCCAATTACAGGGTATCTGGCAAGAGACCCAGTACTTC; CDR3: CASSQLQGIWQETQYF
J: TRBJ2-7; size: .; length: 12; D: .; V: TRBV29-1; DNA: TGCAGCGTTGCGACAGGAAACTACGAGCAGTACTTC; CDR3: CSVATGNYEQYF
J: TRBJ2-7; size: once; length: 14; D: .; V: TRBV15; DNA: TGTGCCACCAGCAGAGGACGGGTCTCCTACGAGCAGTACTTC; CDR3: CATSRGRVSYEQYF
J: TRBJ2-2; size: .; length: 14; D: .; V: TRBV7-2; DNA: TGTGCCAGCAGCTTACAGGGCAGCACCGGGGAGCTGTTTTTT; CDR3: CASSLQGSTGELFF
J: TRBJ2-7; size: .; length: 13; D: .; V: TRBV7-9; DNA: TGTGCCAGCAGCTCGGCAGGGGTCCACGAGCAGTACTTC; CDR3: CASSSAGVHEQYF
J: TRBJ2-7; size: .; length: 15; D: TRBD1; V: TRBV5-5; DNA: TGTGCCAGCAGCTTGGTTCGCCTACAGGGGTACGAGCAGTACTTC; CDR3: CASSLVRLQGYEQYF
J: TRBJ2-7; size: .; length: 14; D: .; V: TRBV6-5; DNA: TGTGCCAGCAGAGCCACGGACAGCTCCTACGAGCAGTACTTC; CDR3: CASRATDSSYEQYF
J: TRBJ1-2; size: .; length: 13; D: .; V: TRBV14; DNA: TGTGCCAGCAGCCAAGTATCAGGGTATGGCTACACCTTC; CDR3: CASSQVSGYGYTF
J: TRBJ2-3; size: .; length: 17; D: TRBD2; V: TRBV4-2; DNA: TGTGCCAGCAGCCAAGACCTACTAGCGGGAGGGTCAGATACGCAGTATTTT; CDR3: CASSQDLLAGGSDTQYF
J: TRBJ1-1; size: .; length: 18; D: TRBD1; V: TRBV7-6; DNA: TGTGCCAGCAGCTTAACGAGTCATACAGGGGTACTGTACACTGAAGCTTTCTTT; CDR3: CASSLTSHTGVLYTEAFF
J: TRBJ2-1; size: .; length: 17; D: TRBD2; V: TRBV9; DNA: TGTGCCAGCAGCGTAGGGTCGGGGCTAGCGGGGAACAATGAGCAGTTCTTC; CDR3: CASSVGSGLAGNNEQFF
J: TRBJ1-1; size: once; length: 20; D: TRBD1; V: TRBV18; DNA: TGTGCCAGCTCACCACTTGCCGCGACCGGCACAGGGGGCTTGAACACTGAAGCTTTCTTT; CDR3: CASSPLAATGTGGLNTEAFF
J: TRBJ1-4; size: .; length: 15; D: TRBD1; V: TRBV18; DNA: TGTGCCAGCTCGCAGGAAGGGGGCATAGTTGAAAAACTGTTTTTT; CDR3: CASSQEGGIVEKLFF
J: TRBJ1-5; size: .; length: 14; D: .; V: TRBV28; DNA: TGTGCCAGCAGTTTATTGGGGGGTTTTCAGCCCCAGCATTTT; CDR3: CASSLLGGFQPQHF
J: TRBJ2-3; size: .; length: 24; D: .; V: TRBV5-1; DNA: TGCGCCAGCAGCCTCCGGGACAGGGAGGCTAGCGGGACCTACTTACTATCTAACACAGATACGCAGTATTTT; CDR3: CASSLRDREASGTYLLSNTDTQYF
J: TRBJ2-3; size: once; length: 12; D: .; V: TRBV9; DNA: TGTGCCAGCAGCGTAGTTGGTGATACGCAGTATTTT; CDR3: CASSVVGDTQYF
J: TRBJ2-7; size: .; length: 14; D: .; V: TRBV6-4; DNA: TGTGCCAGCAGTGACTCGATTAAGGTCTACGAGCAGTACTTC; CDR3: CASSDSIKVYEQYF
J: TRBJ2-4; size: .; length: 14; D: .; V: TRBV6-5; DNA: TGTGCCAGCAGTTACCTCGGTCCGAAAAACATTCAGTACTTC; CDR3: CASSYLGPKNIQYF
J: TRBJ1-5; size: .; length: 17; D: TRBD1; V: TRBV28; DNA: TGTGCCAGCAGTTCGCGGACACAGGGGGTCAATAATCAGCCCCAGCATTTT; CDR3: CASSSRTQGVNNQPQHF
J: TRBJ1-2; size: .; length: 14; D: .; V: TRBV15; DNA: TGTGCCACCAGCAGGGAAGACGGACGTTATGGCTACACCTTC; CDR3: CATSREDGRYGYTF
J: TRBJ2-7; size: .; length: 14; D: TRBD2; V: TRBV28; DNA: TGTGCCAGCAGTTCCCCGGGACTAAACTACGAGCAGTACTTC; CDR3: CASSSPGLNYEQYF
J: TRBJ2-5; size: .; length: 14; D: .; V: TRBV18; DNA: TGTGCCAGCTCACCATCCGACACCCAAGAGACCCAGTACTTC; CDR3: CASSPSDTQETQYF
J: TRBJ1-5; size: .; length: 13; D: .; V: TRBV19; DNA: TGTGCCAGTAGTATATCAGGGTTCCAGCCCCAGCATTTT; CDR3: CASSISGFQPQHF
J: TRBJ1-1; size: .; length: 14; D: .; V: TRBV7-2; DNA: TGTGCCAGCAGCTTAGTAGTCTTGACAAGGCAAGCTTTCTTT; CDR3: CASSLVVLTRQAFF
J: TRBJ2-6; size: .; length: 12; D: .; V: TRBV18; DNA: TGTGCCAGCTCTTTTGGGGCCAACGTCCTGACTTTC; CDR3: CASSFGANVLTF
J: TRBJ2-1; size: .; length: 11; D: .; V: TRBV10-2; DNA: TGCGCCAGCAGTGAGTCAAGGAGGCAGTTCTTC; CDR3: CASSESRRQFF
J: TRBJ1-2; size: .; length: 13; D: .; V: TRBV15; DNA: TGTGCCACCAGGAGATGGGGGGGGTATGGCTACACCTTC; CDR3: CATRRWGGYGYTF
J: TRBJ2-7; size: .; length: 14; D: TRBD1; V: TRBV10-3; DNA: TGTGCCATCAGTCTCGGGACAGGGAGCTACGAGCAGTACTTC; CDR3: CAISLGTGSYEQYF
J: TRBJ2-3; size: .; length: 18; D: TRBD2; V: TRBV28; DNA: TGTGCCAGCAGTTTATGGGGGACTAGCGGGAGTGAGGCAGATACGCAGTATTTT; CDR3: CASSLWGTSGSEADTQYF
J: TRBJ2-7; size: .; length: 14; D: .; V: TRBV9; DNA: TGTGCCAGCAGCTTTGGGAGTCTCTCCTACGAGCAGTACTTC; CDR3: CASSFGSLSYEQYF
J: TRBJ2-3; size: .; length: 16; D: TRBD2; V: TRBV6-6; DNA: TGTGCCAGCAGCCAGGGACTAGCGGGATATGCAGATACGCAGTATTTT; CDR3: CASSQGLAGYADTQYF
J: TRBJ2-7; size: once; length: 14; D: .; V: TRBV11-2; DNA: TGTGCCAGCAGGGCTCTAGCGACCTCCTACGAGCAGTACTTC; CDR3: CASRALATSYEQYF
J: TRBJ1-2; size: .; length: 12; D: .; V: TRBV27; DNA: TGTGCCAGCAGTTTTGGGGATGGCGGCTACACCTTC; CDR3: CASSFGDGGYTF
J: TRBJ2-3; size: .; length: 19; D: TRBD2; V: TRBV5-1; DNA: TGCGCCAGCAGCTCGGGACTAGCGGGAGCCTCAGGGTCCACAGATACGCAGTATTTT; CDR3: CASSSGLAGASGSTDTQYF